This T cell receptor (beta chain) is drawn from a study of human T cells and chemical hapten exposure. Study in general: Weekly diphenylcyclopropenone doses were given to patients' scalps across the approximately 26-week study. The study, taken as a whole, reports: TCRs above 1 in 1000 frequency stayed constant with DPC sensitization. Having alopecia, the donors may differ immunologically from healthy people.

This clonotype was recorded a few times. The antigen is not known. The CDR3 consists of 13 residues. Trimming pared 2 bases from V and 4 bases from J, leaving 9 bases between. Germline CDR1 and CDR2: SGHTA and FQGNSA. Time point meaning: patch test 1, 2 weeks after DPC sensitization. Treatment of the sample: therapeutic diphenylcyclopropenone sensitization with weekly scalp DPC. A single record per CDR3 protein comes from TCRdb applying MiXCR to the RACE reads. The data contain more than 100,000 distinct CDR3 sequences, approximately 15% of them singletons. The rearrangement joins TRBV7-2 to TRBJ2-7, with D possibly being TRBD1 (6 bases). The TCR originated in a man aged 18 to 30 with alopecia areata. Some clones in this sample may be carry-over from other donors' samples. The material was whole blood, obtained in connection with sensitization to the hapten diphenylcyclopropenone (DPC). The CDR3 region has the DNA TGTGCCAGCAGCTTATGGACAGATTACGAGCAGTACGTC. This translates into CASSLWTDYEQYV.